The next 10 T cell receptor beta chains were all read from a single sample in a study of somatic mutations in cytotoxic T cells in rheumatoid arthritis. Clones were sequenced by immunoSEQ multiplex PCR, and TCRdb holds only the in-frame ones, with some missing. The sample holds approximately 20,000 clones, over 70% seen once. The specimen was CD8+ T cells sorted from blood. These receptors originate from a woman in her 50s in good health.

The chain has TRBV2 and TRBJ2-3, with D tentatively TRBD1 (6 bases). CDR1 and CDR2 (germline): SNHLY, FYNNEI. This CDR3 region has 15 residues. V was clipped by 3 bases and J by 4 bases, with 14 bases between them. CDR3 nucleotide sequence: TGTGCCAGCAGTGAGAATCAGGGGTTTTCAGATACGCAGTATTTT. It codes for CASSENQGFSDTQYF.

This clone has just a few counts. This rearrangement joins TRBV11-2 to TRBJ2-1; D not resolved. This CDR3 has 14 residues. Germline lookup yields CDR1 SGHAT and CDR2 FQNNGV. Trimming shortened V by 1 base and J by 6 bases, and 10 bases separated the two germline ends. The CDR3 DNA reads as TGTGCCAGCAGCTTAGTGGGCCAAACCAATGAGCAGTTCTTC. Protein: CASSLVGQTNEQFF.

The chain has TRBV28 and TRBJ2-5, with 9 bases aligning to TRBD2. With 4 bases clipped from V and 4 bases from J, the junction kept 13 bases outside the gene matches. The CDR3 has 17 residues. Germline V gene sequence: CDR1 MDHEN, CDR2 SYDVKM. This chain's CDR3 is CASSSGGVAGVTETQYF. For the CDR3, the DNA is TGTGCCAGCAGTTCCGGTGGAGTAGCGGGAGTAACAGAGACCCAGTACTTC.

By its share, this clone is medium-sized. The chain employs TRBV9 and TRBJ2-1; possibly TRBD2 for D (6 bases). CDR1 is SGDLS, CDR2 YYNGEE, per germline. The CDR3 is 16 residues long. Trimming pared 0 bases from V and 4 bases from J, leaving 14 bases between. The CDR3 DNA is TGTGCCAGCAGCGTAGGGGCCGGGGGTGATTACAATGAGCAGTTCTTC. It codes for CASSVGAGGDYNEQFF.

This rearrangement joins TRBV11-2 to TRBJ2-2; 13 nucleotides align to TRBD2. Germline CDR1 SGHAT, CDR2 FQNNGV. This CDR3 has 17 residues. With V trimmed by 5 bases and J by 6 bases, 9 bases remained unmatched. The CDR3 sequence is CASSPWTSGSIAGELFF. CDR3 nucleotide sequence: TGTGCCAGCAGCCCATGGACTAGCGGGAGTATCGCCGGGGAGCTGTTTTTT.

This chain connects TRBV6-1 to TRBJ2-1, with unresolved D. Trimming removed 7 bases at V and 4 bases at J, with 2 bases between. This CDR3 has 10 amino acids. Germline V gene data show CDR1 as MNHNS and CDR2 as SASEGT. The CDR3 DNA reads as TGTGCCAGCAATTACAATGAGCAGTTCTTC. Its protein is CASNYNEQFF.

This clone was found a few times. The chain couples TRBV9 to TRBJ2-7; 9 nucleotides line up with TRBD2. Germline V gene sequence: CDR1 SGDLS, CDR2 YYNGEE. V was clipped by 3 bases and J by 2 bases; unmatched bases: 3. CDR3 length equals 14 residues. Here the CDR3 reads CASSAGTSPYEQYF. DNA for the CDR3: TGTGCCAGCAGCGCCGGGACTAGCCCCTACGAGCAGTACTTC.

The CDR3 region is CASSPPNTGELFF. CDR3 in DNA: TGTGCCAGCAGCCCCCCGAACACCGGGGAGCTGTTTTTT. J is TRBJ2-2 and V is TRBV13; D remains ambiguous. Trimming removed 5 bases at V and 0 bases at J, with 4 bases between. There are 13 residues in the CDR3. Germline assignment: CDR1 PRHDT and CDR2 FYEKMQ (reference sequence). Using reference TRBV13 and TRBJ2-2 for the parts outside the CDR3, the full variable domain is AAGVIQSPRHLIKEKRETATLKCYPIPRHDTVYWYQQGPGQDPQFLISFYEKMQSDKGSIPDRFSAQQFSDYHSELNMSSLELGDSALYFCASSPPNTGELFFGEGSRLTVL.

The chain joins TRBV4-3 to TRBJ2-7; TRBD1 is a possible D gene (5 bases). Trimming shortened V by 0 bases and J by 6 bases, and 12 bases separated the two germline ends. Germline lookup yields CDR1 LGHNA and CDR2 YSLEER. The CDR3 consists of 14 residues. In DNA, the CDR3 is TGCGCCAGCAGCCAAGATGGGTCGACAGTCGAGCAGTACTTC. Translation: CASSQDGSTVEQYF.

The V call is TRBV9, the J call TRBJ2-1; possibly TRBD2 for D (6 bases). The CDR3 is 12 residues long. V was pared by 0 bases and J by 10 bases, with 8 bases between. The germline V gene encodes CDR1 SGDLS and CDR2 YYNGEE. In nucleotides, the CDR3 is TGTGCCAGCAGCGTAGATGGGGGGGAGCAGTTCTTC. The encoded protein is CASSVDGGEQFF.